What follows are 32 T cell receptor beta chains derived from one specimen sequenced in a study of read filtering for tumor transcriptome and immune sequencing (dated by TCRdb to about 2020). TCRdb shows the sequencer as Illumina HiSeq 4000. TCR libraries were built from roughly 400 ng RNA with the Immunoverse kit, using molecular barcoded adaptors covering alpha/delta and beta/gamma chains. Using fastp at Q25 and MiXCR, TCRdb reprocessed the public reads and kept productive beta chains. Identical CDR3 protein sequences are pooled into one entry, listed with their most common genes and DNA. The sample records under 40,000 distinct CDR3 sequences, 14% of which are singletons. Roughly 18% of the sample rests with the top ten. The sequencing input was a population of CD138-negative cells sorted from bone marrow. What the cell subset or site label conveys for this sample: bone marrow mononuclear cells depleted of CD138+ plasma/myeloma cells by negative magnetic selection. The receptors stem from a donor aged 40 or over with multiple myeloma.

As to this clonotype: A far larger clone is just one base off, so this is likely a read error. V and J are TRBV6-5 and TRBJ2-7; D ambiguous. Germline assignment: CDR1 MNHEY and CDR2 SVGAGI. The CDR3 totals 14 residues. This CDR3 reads CVSSDHFTFYEQYF. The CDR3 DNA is TGTGTCAGCAGCGATCACTTCACATTCTACGAGCAGTACTTC.

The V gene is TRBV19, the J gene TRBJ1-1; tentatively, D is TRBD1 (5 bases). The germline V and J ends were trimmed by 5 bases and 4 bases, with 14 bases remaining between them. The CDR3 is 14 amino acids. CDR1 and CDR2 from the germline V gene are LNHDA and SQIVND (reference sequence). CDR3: CASSLTALFTEAFF. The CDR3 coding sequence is TGTGCCAGTAGTTTGACAGCGCTTTTCACTGAAGCTTTCTTT.

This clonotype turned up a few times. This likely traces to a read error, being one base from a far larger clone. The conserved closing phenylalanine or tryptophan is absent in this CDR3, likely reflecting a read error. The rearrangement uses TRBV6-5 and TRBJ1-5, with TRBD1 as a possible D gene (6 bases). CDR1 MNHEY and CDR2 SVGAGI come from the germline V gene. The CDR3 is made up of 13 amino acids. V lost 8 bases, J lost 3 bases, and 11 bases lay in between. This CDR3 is CASAYRDNQPQHS. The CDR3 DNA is TGTGCCAGCGCCTACAGGGACAATCAGCCCCAGCATTCT.

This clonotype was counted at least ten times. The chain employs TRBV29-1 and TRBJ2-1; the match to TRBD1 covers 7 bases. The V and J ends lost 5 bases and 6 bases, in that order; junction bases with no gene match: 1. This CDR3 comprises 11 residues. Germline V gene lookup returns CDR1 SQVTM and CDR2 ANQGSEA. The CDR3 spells CSVRTGNEQFF. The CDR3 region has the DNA TGCAGCGTTCGGACAGGCAATGAGCAGTTCTTC.

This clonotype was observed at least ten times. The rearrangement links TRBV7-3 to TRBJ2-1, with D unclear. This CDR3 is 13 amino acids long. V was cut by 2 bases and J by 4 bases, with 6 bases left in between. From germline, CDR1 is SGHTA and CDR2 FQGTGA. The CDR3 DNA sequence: TGTGCCAGCAGCTTATCCCTTTACAATGAGCAGTTCTTC. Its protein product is CASSLSLYNEQFF.

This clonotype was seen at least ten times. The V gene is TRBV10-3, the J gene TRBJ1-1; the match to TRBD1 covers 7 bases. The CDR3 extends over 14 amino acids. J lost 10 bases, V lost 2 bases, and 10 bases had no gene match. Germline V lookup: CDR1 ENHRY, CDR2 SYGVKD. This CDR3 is CAISEGQAREGAFF. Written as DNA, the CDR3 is TGTGCCATCAGTGAGGGACAGGCGAGGGAGGGAGCTTTCTTT.

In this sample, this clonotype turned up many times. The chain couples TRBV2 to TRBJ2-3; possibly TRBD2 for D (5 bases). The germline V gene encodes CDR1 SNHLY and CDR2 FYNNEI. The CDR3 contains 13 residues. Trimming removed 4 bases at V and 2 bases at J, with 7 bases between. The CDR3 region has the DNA TGTGCCAGCAGTGCGGAGGCCACAGATACGCAGTATTTT. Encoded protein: CASSAEATDTQYF.

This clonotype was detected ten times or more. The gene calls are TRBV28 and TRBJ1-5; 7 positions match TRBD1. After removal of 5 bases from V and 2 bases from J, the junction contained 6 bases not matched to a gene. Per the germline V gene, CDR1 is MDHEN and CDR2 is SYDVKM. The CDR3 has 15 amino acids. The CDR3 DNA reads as TGTGCCAGCAGTCCGACAGGACAGGGCAATCAGCCCCAGCATTTT. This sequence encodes CASSPTGQGNQPQHF. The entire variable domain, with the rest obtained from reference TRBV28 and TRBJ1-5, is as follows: DVKVTQSSRYLVKRTGEKVFLECVQDMDHENMFWYRQDPGLGLRLIYFSYDVKMKEKGDIPEGYSVSREKKERFSLILESASTNQTSMYLCASSPTGQGNQPQHFGDGTRLSIL.

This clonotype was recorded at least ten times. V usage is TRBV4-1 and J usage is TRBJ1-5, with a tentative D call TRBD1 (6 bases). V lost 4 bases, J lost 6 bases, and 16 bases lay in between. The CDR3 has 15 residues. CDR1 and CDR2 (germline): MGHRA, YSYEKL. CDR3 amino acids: CASSRSTGAGQPQHF. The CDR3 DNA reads TGCGCCAGCAGCCGATCCACGGGGGCGGGTCAGCCCCAGCATTTT.

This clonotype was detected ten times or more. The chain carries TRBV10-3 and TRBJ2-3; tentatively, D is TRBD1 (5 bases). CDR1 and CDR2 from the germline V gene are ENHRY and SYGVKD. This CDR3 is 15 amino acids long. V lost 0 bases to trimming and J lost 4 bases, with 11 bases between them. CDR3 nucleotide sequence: TGTGCCATCAGTGAGTCGGGGCAGTCCGCAGATACGCAGTATTTT. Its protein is CAISESGQSADTQYF.

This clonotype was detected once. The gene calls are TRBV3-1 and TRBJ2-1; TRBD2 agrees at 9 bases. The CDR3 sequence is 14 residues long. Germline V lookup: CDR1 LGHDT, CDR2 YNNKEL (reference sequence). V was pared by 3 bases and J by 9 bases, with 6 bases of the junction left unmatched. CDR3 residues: CASSQAGGPSEQFF. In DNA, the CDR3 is TGTGCCAGCAGCCAGGCGGGGGGGCCGAGTGAGCAGTTCTTC.

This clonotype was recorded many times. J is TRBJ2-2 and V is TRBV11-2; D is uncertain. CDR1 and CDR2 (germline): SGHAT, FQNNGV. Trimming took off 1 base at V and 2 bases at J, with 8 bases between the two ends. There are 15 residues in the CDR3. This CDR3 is CASSLATANTGELFF. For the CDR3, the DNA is TGTGCCAGCAGCTTAGCGACGGCAAACACCGGGGAGCTGTTTTTT.

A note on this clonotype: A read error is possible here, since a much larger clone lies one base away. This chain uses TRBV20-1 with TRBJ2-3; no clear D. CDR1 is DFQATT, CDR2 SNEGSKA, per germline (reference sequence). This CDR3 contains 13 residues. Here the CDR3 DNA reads TGCAGTGAGGTCAGGACGAACACAGATACGCCGTATTTT. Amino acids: CSEVRTNTDTPYF.

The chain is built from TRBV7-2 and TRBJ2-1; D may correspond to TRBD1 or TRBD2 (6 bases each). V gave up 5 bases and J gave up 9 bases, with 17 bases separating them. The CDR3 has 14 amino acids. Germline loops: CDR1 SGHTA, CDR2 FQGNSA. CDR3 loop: CASSLSGLQGEQFF. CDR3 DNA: TGTGCCAGCAGCCTTAGCGGTCTACAGGGTGAGCAGTTCTTC.

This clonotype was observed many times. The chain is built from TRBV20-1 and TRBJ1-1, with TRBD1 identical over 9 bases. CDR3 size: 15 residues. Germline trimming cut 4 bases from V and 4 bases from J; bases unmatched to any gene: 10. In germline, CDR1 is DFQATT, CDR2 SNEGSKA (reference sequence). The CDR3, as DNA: TGCAGTGCTACGGACAGGGGAGACTTGGGCACTGAAGCTTTCTTT. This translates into CSATDRGDLGTEAFF.

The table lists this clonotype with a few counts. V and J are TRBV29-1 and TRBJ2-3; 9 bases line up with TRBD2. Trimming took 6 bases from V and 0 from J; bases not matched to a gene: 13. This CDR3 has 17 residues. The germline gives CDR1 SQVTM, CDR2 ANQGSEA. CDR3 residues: CSVVNNLAGVSTDTQYF. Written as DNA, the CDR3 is TGCAGCGTAGTTAACAACTTAGCGGGGGTGAGCACAGATACGCAGTATTTT.

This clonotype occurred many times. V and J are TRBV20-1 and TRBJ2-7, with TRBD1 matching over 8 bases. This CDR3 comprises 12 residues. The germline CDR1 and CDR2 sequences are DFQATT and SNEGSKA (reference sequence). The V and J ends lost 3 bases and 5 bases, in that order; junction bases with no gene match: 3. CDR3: CSARTGVHEQYF. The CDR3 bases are TGCAGTGCTAGGACAGGGGTCCACGAGCAGTACTTC.

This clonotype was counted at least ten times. For the CDR3, the DNA is TGTGCCAGCAGCGCCTCCTCTAGCGCGTGGAGGGAGCTGTTTTTT. Translation: CASSASSSAWRELFF. The chain has TRBV9 and TRBJ2-2; possibly TRBD2 for D (6 bases). The germline V gene encodes CDR1 SGDLS and CDR2 YYNGEE. Trimming pared 3 bases from V and 9 bases from J, leaving 18 bases between. The CDR3 runs 15 residues.

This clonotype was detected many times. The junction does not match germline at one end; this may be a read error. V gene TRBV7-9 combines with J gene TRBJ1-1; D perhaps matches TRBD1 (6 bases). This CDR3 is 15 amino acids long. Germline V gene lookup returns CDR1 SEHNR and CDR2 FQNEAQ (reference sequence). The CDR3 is CASSGPTGFGTEALF. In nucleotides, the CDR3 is TGTGCCAGCAGCGGGCCGACAGGTTTCGGCACTGAAGCTCTCTTT.

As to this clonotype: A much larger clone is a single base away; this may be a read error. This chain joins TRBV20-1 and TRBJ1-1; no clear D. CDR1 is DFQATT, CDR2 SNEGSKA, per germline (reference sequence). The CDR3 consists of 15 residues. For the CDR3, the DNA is TGCACTGCCCGATATCTTATGACCATGAACACTGAAGCTTTCTTT. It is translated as CTARYLMTMNTEAFF.

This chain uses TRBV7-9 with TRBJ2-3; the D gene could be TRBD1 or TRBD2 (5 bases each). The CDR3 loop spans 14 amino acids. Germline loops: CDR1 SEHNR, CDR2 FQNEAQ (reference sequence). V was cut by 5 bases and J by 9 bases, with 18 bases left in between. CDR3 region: CASSRRGAGLTQYF. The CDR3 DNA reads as TGTGCCAGCAGCCGCCGGGGCGCAGGGTTGACGCAGTATTTT.

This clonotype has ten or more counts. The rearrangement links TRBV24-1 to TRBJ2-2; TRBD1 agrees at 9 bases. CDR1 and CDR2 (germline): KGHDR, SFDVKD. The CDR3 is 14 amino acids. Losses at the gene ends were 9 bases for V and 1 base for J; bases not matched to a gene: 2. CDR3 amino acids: CATGTGKNTGELFF. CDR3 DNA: TGTGCCACCGGGACAGGGAAGAACACCGGGGAGCTGTTTTTT.

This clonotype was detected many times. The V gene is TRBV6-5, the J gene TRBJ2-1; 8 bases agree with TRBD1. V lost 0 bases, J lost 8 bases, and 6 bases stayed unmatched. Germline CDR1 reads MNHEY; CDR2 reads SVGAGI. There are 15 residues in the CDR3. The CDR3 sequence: CASSYSGTGGDEQFF. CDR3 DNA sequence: TGTGCCAGCAGTTACTCCGGGACAGGAGGGGATGAGCAGTTCTTC.

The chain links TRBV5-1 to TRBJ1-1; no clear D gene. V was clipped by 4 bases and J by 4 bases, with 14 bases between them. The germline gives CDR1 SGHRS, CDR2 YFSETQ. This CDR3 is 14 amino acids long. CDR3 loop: CASSLVGFGTEAFF. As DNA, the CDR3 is TGCGCCAGCAGCCTGGTCGGTTTCGGCACTGAAGCTTTCTTT.

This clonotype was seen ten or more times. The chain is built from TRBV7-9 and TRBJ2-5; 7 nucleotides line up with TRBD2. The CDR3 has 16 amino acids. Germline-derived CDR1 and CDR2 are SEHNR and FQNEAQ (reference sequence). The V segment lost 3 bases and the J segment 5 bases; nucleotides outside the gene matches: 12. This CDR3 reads CASSFLAGAVGETQYF. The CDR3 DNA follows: TGTGCCAGCAGCTTTTTAGCGGGCGCCGTCGGGGAGACCCAGTACTTC.

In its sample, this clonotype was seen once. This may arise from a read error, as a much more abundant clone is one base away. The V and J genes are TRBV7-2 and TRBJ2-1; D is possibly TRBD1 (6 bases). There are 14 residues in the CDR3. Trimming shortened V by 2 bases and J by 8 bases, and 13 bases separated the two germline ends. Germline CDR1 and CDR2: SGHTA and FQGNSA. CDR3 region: CASSLSDRQDEQFF. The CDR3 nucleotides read TGTGCCAGCAGCTTATCCGACAGGCAAGATGAGCAGTTCTTC. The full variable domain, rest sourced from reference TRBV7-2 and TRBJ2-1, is GAGVSQSPSNKVTEKGKDVELRCDPISGHTALYWYRQSLGQGLEFLIYFQGNSAPDKSGLPSDRFSAERTGGSVSTLTIQRTQQEDSAVYLCASSLSDRQDEQFFGPGTRLTVL.

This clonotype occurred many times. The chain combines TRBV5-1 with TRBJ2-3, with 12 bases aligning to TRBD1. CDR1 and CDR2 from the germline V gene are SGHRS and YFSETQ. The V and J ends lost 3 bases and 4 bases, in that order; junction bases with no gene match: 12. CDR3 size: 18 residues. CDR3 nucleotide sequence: TGCGCCAGCAGCTCCGGGACAGGGGGCGAAGTGGTTTCAGATACGCAGTATTTT. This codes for CASSSGTGGEVVSDTQYF.

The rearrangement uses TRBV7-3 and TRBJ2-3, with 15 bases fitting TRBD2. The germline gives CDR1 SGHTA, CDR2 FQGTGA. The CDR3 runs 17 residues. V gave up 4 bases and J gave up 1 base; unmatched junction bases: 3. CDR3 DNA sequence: TGTGCCAGCAGCTCCGGGACTAGCGGGGGGCGCACAGATACGCAGTATTTT. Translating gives CASSSGTSGGRTDTQYF. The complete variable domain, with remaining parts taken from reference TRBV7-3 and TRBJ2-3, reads GAGVSQTPSNKVTEKGKYVELRCDPISGHTALYWYRQSLGQGPEFLIYFQGTGAADDSGLPNDRFFAVRPEGSVSTLKIQRTERGDSAVYLCASSSGTSGGRTDTQYFGPGTRLTVL.

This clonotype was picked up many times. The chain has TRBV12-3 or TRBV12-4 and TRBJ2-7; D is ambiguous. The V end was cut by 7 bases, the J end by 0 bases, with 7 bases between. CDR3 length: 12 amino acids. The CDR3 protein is CASKAPSYEQYF. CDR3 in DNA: TGTGCCAGCAAGGCCCCCTCCTACGAGCAGTACTTC.

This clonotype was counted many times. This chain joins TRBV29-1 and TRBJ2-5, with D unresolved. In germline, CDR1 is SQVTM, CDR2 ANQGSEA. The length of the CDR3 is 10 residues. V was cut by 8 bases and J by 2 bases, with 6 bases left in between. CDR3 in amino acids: CSLGQETQYF. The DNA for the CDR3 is TGCAGCCTAGGACAAGAGACCCAGTACTTC. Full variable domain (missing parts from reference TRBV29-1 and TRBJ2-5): SAVISQKPSRDICQRGTSLTIQCQVDSQVTMMFWYRQQPGQSLTLIATANQGSEATYESGFVIDKFPISRPNLTFSTLTVSNMSPEDSSIYLCSLGQETQYFGPGTRLLVL.

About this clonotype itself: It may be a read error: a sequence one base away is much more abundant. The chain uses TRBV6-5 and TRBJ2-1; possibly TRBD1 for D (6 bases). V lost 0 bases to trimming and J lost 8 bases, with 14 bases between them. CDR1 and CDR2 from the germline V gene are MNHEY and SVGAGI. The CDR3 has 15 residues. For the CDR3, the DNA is TGTGCCAGCAGTTACTCACCAGGGGCCGGGGATGAGCAGTTCTTC. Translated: CASSYSPGAGDEQFF.

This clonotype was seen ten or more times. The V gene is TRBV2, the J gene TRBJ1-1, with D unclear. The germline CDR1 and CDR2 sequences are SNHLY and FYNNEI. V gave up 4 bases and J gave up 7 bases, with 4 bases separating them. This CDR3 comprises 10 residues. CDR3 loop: CASSVIEAFF. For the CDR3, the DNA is TGTGCCAGCAGTGTTATTGAAGCTTTCTTT.